There are a few counts of the clone carrying this T cell receptor (beta chain). Antigen unknown. The sample comes from a study of CD8+ T cells in alopecia areata. Study summary: Patients in the treated group were given tofacitinib by mouth, 5 to 10 mg twice a day. Dosing with tofacitinib proceeded for 6 to 18 months, followed by 6 months off drug.

RNA extraction was followed by reverse transcription into cDNA, which acted as the sequencing template. Only in-frame clones appear in the TCRdb table, and some are missing; sequencing was by immunoSEQ multiplex PCR. The sample shows hundreds of thousands of clones, roughly three fifths of them seen only once. As to treatment: oral pan-JAK inhibitor, 5-10 mg twice daily. Study-wide findings and caveats: Sequence data from scalp samples additionally include resident alphabeta T cells of normal skin.

This clonotype was sampled from a human donor with alopecia areata. The sample consisted of CD4+ T cells sorted from blood, taken at approximately week 42, from a patient treated with tofacitinib.

The CDR3 sequence is CASRVGNTEAFF. The CDR3 DNA reads TGCGCCAGCAGAGTGGGGAACACTGAAGCTTTCTTT. The V gene is TRBV5-1, the J gene TRBJ1-1; no clear D gene. Between the trimmed V and J ends, which lost 5 bases and 1 base, there was a span of 6 bases. The CDR3 runs to 12 residues. Germline V lookup: CDR1 SGHRS, CDR2 YFSETQ.